This T cell receptor (beta chain) was captured by sequencing in a study of T cells in Graves' hyperthyroidism and ophthalmopathy. Study observations and caveats: Most expanded thyroid clonotypes above 0.001 also appeared in blood.

The sample holds a few counts of this clonotype. Its antigen is still unknown. Cells are PBMCs isolated from roughly 9.3 ml of fresh blood. Germline CDR1 and CDR2: SGHRS and YFSETQ. V gave up 4 bases and J gave up 5 bases, with 19 bases separating them. This CDR3 is built from 16 residues. TCR beta CDR3 sequences were amplified from RNA transcripts. First-round RT-PCR with HTBI primers amplified the TCR CDR3 region. Each CDR3 protein is one row after TCRdb ran MiXCR on the multiplex PCR reads. The sample includes roughly 700,000 distinct CDR3 sequences, under 45% of them seen just once. Sequencing used blood. V is TRBV5-1 and J is TRBJ1-3, with D unresolved. This receptor was obtained from a woman aged 40 to 49 with Graves' hyperthyroidism. CDR3 amino acids: CASSPPLRSQRNTIYF. In DNA, the CDR3 is TGCGCCAGCAGCCCGCCCCTCCGAAGCCAAAGAAACACCATATATTTT.